This T cell receptor (beta chain) was sequenced for a study of blood T cell repertoires in COVID-19. In the study overall: There were acute and convalescent COVID-19 samples, and they came from the United States, Italy and Spain. Nucleic acid was either cDNA or gDNA, and it came from T cells, B-cell-depleted T cells, or PBMCs.

Trimming removed 5 bases from V and 5 bases from J, with 18 bases in between. Germline-derived CDR1 and CDR2 are SGHAT and FQNNGV. The CDR3 is 15 amino acids. The authors' processing: Reference gene primers were amplified, and this amplification served to estimate nucleated cell counts. Method: immunoSEQ multiplex PCR; TCRdb's copy keeps in-frame clones and lacks some. V and J calls and clone size come straight from that table; D and trimming were deduced from the DNA. Of 130,000 to 150,000 clones listed, around 82% are singletons. Input material: peripheral blood. The clonotype comes from a man aged 55-75 years with active or convalescent COVID-19. This sequence joins TRBV11-2 and TRBJ2-5, with D tentatively TRBD1 (5 bases). The DNA of the CDR3 is TGTGCCAGCAGCATTCGACAGACTGAACACGAGACCCAGTACTTC. It yields the protein CASSIRQTEHETQYF.